This TCR beta chain was sequenced during a study of Ad26.COV2.S vaccination and SARS-CoV-2 variants (dated by TCRdb to the early 2020s). For context, the study as a whole: Vaccine-arm donors came from COV1001, a multicentre, randomized, double-blind, placebo-controlled phase I-IIa trial of Ad26.COV2.S in healthy adults. Dosing of Ad26.COV2.S was intramuscular, at either 5x10^10 or 1x10^11 viral particles, delivered as one shot or as two shots spaced 56 days apart. The specificity and breadth of SARS-CoV-2-reactive T cell receptors after Ad26.COV2.S vaccination were assessed by TCRbeta repertoire sequencing. A total of around 32 samples were included in the TCR-sequenced set, comprising 19 Ad26.COV2.S vaccine recipients, 5 placebo recipients and 8 SARS-CoV-2 convalescent individuals. Trial participants were randomized into five groups of five: low-dose or high-dose Ad26.COV2.S given once or twice, or placebo on both occasions. Investigators remained blinded to trial group allocation during experiments and outcome assessment. Points the paper makes about the study in general: Vaccine and placebo recipients had similar non-spike TCR breadth, a finding consistent with the vaccine containing only spike. Compared with placebo recipients, Ad26.COV2.S recipients showed higher spike-specific TCR breadth (P = 0.0014). The study lacked the statistical power to compare responses across vaccine doses or regimens. After vaccination, spike-specific CD8+ and CD4+ T cell responses were reported to show substantial breadth. The authors noted that total T cell responses may have been underestimated by the TCR breadth and depth analyses.

TCRbeta CDR3 regions were sequenced with the immunoSEQ Assay. After extraction, genomic DNA underwent amplification by bias-controlled multiplex PCR, followed by high-throughput sequencing. The published analysis was carried out like this. Collapsing and filtering of sequences were performed to quantify the absolute abundance of each unique TCRbeta CDR3 region. T cell fraction was estimated by normalization of TCRbeta template counts to usable DNA, with usable DNA being measured through amplification of reference genes present in all nucleated cells. Repertoire TCRs were annotated as SARS-CoV-2-specific by exact matching of V gene, CDR3 amino acid sequence and J gene to a known reactive TCR set. The reference SARS-CoV-2 TCR set was derived from MIRA and filtered for enrichment in COVID-19-positive ImmuneCODE repertoires, a step that removed public or cross-reactive TCRs. Based on the MIRA antigens, annotated TCRs were further analysed at the level of specific ORF or position within ORF. Breadth was defined as annotated unique rearrangements over total unique productive rearrangements; depth was the summed frequency of those rearrangements. Two-sided Wilcoxon rank-sum tests were applied when comparing TCR breadth between groups. TCRdb provides this immuneACCESS table in a form limited to in-frame rearrangements. Some clones are lacking; in checked studies, under half of them reflect an unresolved V gene, and why the rest are absent is not known. V and J calls plus clone size are reproduced from that table; the DNA served to infer D and trimming. This sample gives 320,000 or so clones in total; roughly 90% of them show up just once. The ten most abundant clones make up approximately 5% of the sample.

V is clipped by 10 bases and J by 1 base, and the sequence between their germline boundaries is 11 bases long. The CDR3 runs 12 residues from the cysteine to the phenylalanine. The only DNA kept is the CDR3, 36 bases in frame from the first base. Via the germline V gene (reference sequence), CDR1 is SGHNT and CDR2 YYREEE. This clone was counted once. This receptor's antigen is unknown. The input lacks base qualities; no much larger clone sits a single base away. The treatment or condition label on this specimen signifies: over 15 received Ad26.COV2.S at low or high dose, single or two shots; about 5 received placebo; per-sample allocation not given. Repertoires of vaccine and placebo recipients were sequenced from samples collected on day 63 after the first injection. Cohort 1b enrolled 20 to 30 adults aged 18-55 years at a single site in Boston, USA, between 29 July and 7 August 2020. As a vaccine, Ad26.COV2.S was a replication-incompetent adenovirus type 26 vector that expressed a prefusion-stabilized SARS-CoV-2 spike protein derived from the original Wuhan strain.

The material was peripheral blood, obtained in a trial of Ad26.COV2.S vaccine versus placebo. This receptor chain uses TRBV5-4 and TRBJ1-1; TRBD1 is a weak D gene call, 6 bases matching. This TCR derives from a person between 18 and 59 years old who received the Ad26.COV2.S COVID-19 vaccine or a placebo. The CDR3 protein: CAVHRENTEAFF. The DNA sequence is given as TGTGCCGTTCACAGGGAGAACACTGAAGCTTTCTTT.